Shown below are 15 T cell receptor beta chains from a single sample sequenced in a study of shared clonotypes between healthy human individuals. TCRdb's table, derived via immunoSEQ multiplex PCR, lists solely in-frame clones and lacks some. The table records about 2.5 million clones, around 93% of them present only once. The specimen was naive CD4+ T cells from PBMCs. Subset specified: CD45RA+ positively selected. The receptors derive from a man younger than 35 in good health. Some clones in this sample may be carry-over from other donors' samples.

The chain links TRBV5-6 to TRBJ2-7; D remains unclear. This CDR3 spans 12 amino acids. With 4 bases removed from V and 3 bases from J, the gap between germline ends came to 8 bases. The germline V gene encodes CDR1 SGHDT and CDR2 YYEEEE. CDR3 in amino acids: CASSLRFYEQYF. The CDR3 coding sequence is TGTGCCAGCAGCCTCAGGTTCTACGAGCAGTACTTC.

The chain is built from TRBV6-1 and TRBJ2-7, with 8 bases lining up with TRBD2. CDR3 length equals 13 residues. Germline V gene lookup returns CDR1 MNHNS and CDR2 SASEGT. The junction had 7 bases not matched to a gene; V was cut back by 8 bases and J by 4 bases. The chain's CDR3 is CASQTSGPYEQYF. The DNA of the CDR3 is TGTGCCAGCCAAACTAGCGGACCGTACGAGCAGTACTTC.

This chain links TRBV5-6 with TRBJ1-2; TRBD1 agrees at 8 bases. The CDR3 is 15 amino acids. The V gene end was trimmed by 3 bases and the J gene end by 3 bases; junction bases not matched to a gene: 7. From germline, CDR1 is SGHDT and CDR2 YYEEEE. CDR3 amino acids: CASSSRQGMHYGYTF. Written as DNA, the CDR3 is TGTGCCAGCAGCTCGAGACAGGGGATGCACTATGGCTACACCTTC.

The chain joins TRBV28 to TRBJ2-3; possibly TRBD2 for D (6 bases). The length of the CDR3 is 14 residues. Germline V lookup: CDR1 MDHEN, CDR2 SYDVKM. Trimming cost V 7 bases and J 3 bases, with 14 bases left between them. The CDR3 protein is CASTRDLGTDTQYF. The CDR3 nucleotides are TGTGCCAGCACCCGGGACTTGGGGACAGATACGCAGTATTTT.

The chain links TRBV6-1 to TRBJ2-3, with D perhaps TRBD1 or TRBD2 (5 bases each). V was trimmed by 7 bases and J by 1 base, leaving 15 bases between them. The CDR3 covers 15 residues. Germline CDR1 reads MNHNS; CDR2 reads SASEGT. The CDR3 DNA follows: TGTGCCAGCACCGAATGGGGGTACGGCACAGATACGCAGTATTTT. Its protein product is CASTEWGYGTDTQYF.

The chain has TRBV5-1 and TRBJ2-7; 11 bases align to TRBD2. Germline assignment: CDR1 SGHRS and CDR2 YFSETQ. V shed 5 bases and J 6 bases; nucleotides not matched to a gene: 10. CDR3 length equals 15 residues. CDR3 nucleotide sequence: TGCGCCAGCAGGGTTTTAGCGGGAGGGCCCTCCGAGCAGTACTTC. Translated, it gives CASRVLAGGPSEQYF.

The rearrangement links TRBV5-1 to TRBJ2-2; 12 bases fit TRBD2. Germline V CDR1 and CDR2: SGHRS, YFSETQ. J was trimmed by 3 bases and V by 3 bases; bases with no gene match: 18. This CDR3 contains 21 residues. CDR3 DNA sequence: TGCGCCAGCAGCTCCCCACGGACTAGCGGGGTCCGGGAAGGTCACACCGGGGAGCTGTTTTTT. It is translated as CASSSPRTSGVREGHTGELFF.

The gene calls are TRBV5-4 and TRBJ2-5, with D perhaps matching TRBD2 (6 bases). V shed 0 bases and J shed 4 bases, with 10 bases lying between them. Germline V CDR1 and CDR2: SGHNT, YYREEE (reference sequence). CDR3 length: 14 amino acids. DNA of the CDR3: TGTGCCAGCAGCTTGGAAGTGGGGGGAGAGACCCAGTACTTC. As protein: CASSLEVGGETQYF.

This chain connects TRBV9 to TRBJ1-4, with D unresolved. V shed 0 bases and J shed 5 bases, with 8 bases lying between them. Germline assignment: CDR1 SGDLS and CDR2 YYNGEE. The CDR3 length is 14 residues. This CDR3 reads CASSVGAANEKLFF. In nucleotides, the CDR3 is TGTGCCAGCAGCGTAGGGGCGGCAAATGAAAAACTGTTTTTT.

A remark on this clone: The sample carries other DNA sequences with the same CDR3. This chain's CDR3 is CASSLALGGPYEQYF. The CDR3, as DNA: TGCGCCAGCAGCTTGGCCCTCGGCGGACCTTACGAGCAGTACTTC. V and J are TRBV5-1 and TRBJ2-7; D uncertain. Trimming stripped 0 bases from V and 4 bases from J, with 14 bases between. CDR1 is SGHRS, CDR2 YFSETQ, per germline. CDR3 length equals 15 residues. Full variable domain (rest looked up from reference TRBV5-1 and TRBJ2-7): KAGVTQTPRYLIKTRGQQVTLSCSPISGHRSVSWYQQTPGQGLQFLFEYFSETQRNKGNFPGRFSGRQFSNSRSEMNVSTLELGDSALYLCASSLALGGPYEQYFGPGTRLTVT.

This clone appeared a single time. J is TRBJ2-7 and V is TRBV7-2; D gene unclear. V lost 5 bases and J 2 bases, leaving 13 bases between the germline ends. CDR3 length: 14 residues. Germline CDR1 and CDR2: SGHTA and FQGNSA. The CDR3 loop reads CASSRVSAPYEQYF. The CDR3 nucleotides read TGTGCCAGCAGCCGCGTCAGCGCTCCCTACGAGCAGTACTTC.

The CDR3 sequence: CASSQGGEKWRNEQFF. The CDR3 DNA sequence: TGTGCCAGCAGCCAAGGCGGAGAGAAGTGGCGGAATGAGCAGTTCTTC. The rearrangement uses TRBV2 and TRBJ2-1; D gene ambiguous. The CDR3 length is 16 residues. Per the germline V gene, CDR1 is SNHLY and CDR2 is FYNNEI. Trimming removed 6 bases from V and 7 bases from J, with 22 bases in between. The full variable domain, rest sourced from reference TRBV2 and TRBJ2-1, is EPEVTQTPSHQVTQMGQEVILRCVPISNHLYFYWYRQILGQKVEFLVSFYNNEISEKSEIFDDQFSVERPDGSNFTLKIRSTKLEDSAMYFCASSQGGEKWRNEQFFGPGTRLTVL.

The J gene is TRBJ2-1, the V gene TRBV7-2; D remains unclear. The CDR3 spans 12 residues. Germline V gene lookup returns CDR1 SGHTA and CDR2 FQGNSA. V was cut by 5 bases and J by 11 bases, with 13 bases left in between. The CDR3 protein is CASSLTRSKQFF. CDR3 DNA: TGTGCCAGCAGCCTGACACGGTCGAAGCAGTTCTTC.

The genes are TRBV5-1 and TRBJ2-2; D gene unclear. Germline lookup yields CDR1 SGHRS and CDR2 YFSETQ. The germline V and J ends were trimmed by 0 bases and 3 bases, with 9 bases remaining between them. The CDR3 length is 15 residues. The CDR3 sequence: CASSLDPRDTGELFF. The CDR3 coding sequence is TGCGCCAGCAGCTTGGACCCCCGGGACACCGGGGAGCTGTTTTTT.

Comment on this clone: In the same sample, other DNA sequences code for this CDR3. The chain is built from TRBV5-1 and TRBJ2-3; 9 bases map to TRBD2. The CDR3 spans 16 residues. CDR1 and CDR2 from the germline V gene are SGHRS and YFSETQ. V lost 1 base, J lost 3 bases, and 6 bases stayed unmatched. The CDR3 bases are TGCGCCAGCAGCTTGCTTGTTGCGGGAGGGACAGATACGCAGTATTTT. Residues: CASSLLVAGGTDTQYF.